Below, 15 T cell receptor beta chains from the same sample are listed, as sequenced in a study of cytomegalovirus exposure and HLA in healthy donors. PCR employed 60 Vbeta and 13 Jbeta primers. Sequenced by immunoSEQ multiplex PCR; TCRdb stores in-frame clones only, minus some. The sample includes around 61,000 clones, 60% to 70% seen only once; the top ten take less than 20%. Sequenced sample: PBMCs. These receptors all stem from a man aged 40-49 years in good health and CMV-seropositive.

V is TRBV6-1 and J is TRBJ2-7; no definite D call. The V gene's germline CDR1 is MNHNS and CDR2 SASEGT. This CDR3 contains 14 residues. The V and J ends lost 0 bases and 2 bases respectively, with 8 bases between them. The chain's CDR3 is CASSEAGTTYEQYF. DNA for the CDR3: TGTGCCAGCAGTGAAGCAGGTACTACCTACGAGCAGTACTTC.

The sample holds a few counts of this clone. The chain carries TRBV5-1 and TRBJ2-7; no clear D. Germline V lookup: CDR1 SGHRS, CDR2 YFSETQ. The CDR3 runs to 13 residues. V lost 2 bases and J 0 bases, leaving 6 bases between the germline ends. In DNA, the CDR3 is TGCGCCAGCAGCTTTTCGAGCTCCTACGAGCAGTACTTC. This codes for CASSFSSSYEQYF.

This clone came up a few times. The rearrangement joins TRBV19 to TRBJ1-3, with 7 bases lining up with TRBD1. The CDR3 is 15 amino acids. V lost 5 bases and J lost 4; bases outside the gene matches: 8. CDR1 and CDR2 from the germline V gene are LNHDA and SQIVND (reference sequence). CDR3 DNA sequence: TGTGCCAGTAGTCCAGGAGGGGGCTACGGAAACACCATATATTTT. This translates into CASSPGGGYGNTIYF.

This chain links TRBV27 with TRBJ2-7; D perhaps matches TRBD2 (6 bases). Trimming left V 6 bases short and J 7 bases short, with 19 bases between. This CDR3 contains 14 residues. The V gene's germline CDR1 is MNHEY and CDR2 SMNVEV (reference sequence). The CDR3 is CASRLLGGTEEQYF. The CDR3 DNA reads as TGTGCCAGCAGGCTCTTAGGCGGGACTGAGGAGCAGTACTTC.

The chain recombines TRBV19 with TRBJ1-5; 8 nucleotides match TRBD1. Germline loops: CDR1 LNHDA, CDR2 SQIVND (reference sequence). The CDR3 sequence is 13 residues long. Unmatched junction bases numbered 4, after V lost 7 bases and J lost 5 bases. CDR3 region: CASMGTGYQPQHF. Here the CDR3 DNA reads TGTGCCAGTATGGGGACAGGATATCAGCCCCAGCATTTT.

The rearrangement joins TRBV7-3 to TRBJ2-3; D is possibly TRBD1 (5 bases). The CDR3 totals 15 residues. CDR1 is SGHTA and CDR2 is FQGTGA in the germline V gene. Trimming removed 0 bases at V and 7 bases at J, with 14 bases between. The CDR3 DNA is TGTGCCAGCAGCTTAACGGGGCTACCTGGAAATACGCAGTATTTT. As protein: CASSLTGLPGNTQYF.

This sequence joins TRBV30 and TRBJ2-3; 13 positions agree with TRBD2. The CDR3 contains 16 residues. The germline gives CDR1 GTSNPN, CDR2 SVGIG (reference sequence). V dropped 0 bases and J dropped 2; count of bases not matched to a gene: 2. DNA of the CDR3: TGTGCCTGGAGTGTTGGGACTAGCGGGAACACAGATACGCAGTATTTT. Its translation is CAWSVGTSGNTDTQYF. Variable domain in full (rest from reference TRBV30 and TRBJ2-3): SQTIHQWPATLVQPVGSPLSLECTVEGTSNPNLYWYRQAAGRGLQLLFYSVGIGQISSEVPQNLSASRPQDRQFILSSKKLLLSDSGFYLCAWSVGTSGNTDTQYFGPGTRLTVL.

V gene TRBV5-1 combines with J gene TRBJ2-7; TRBD1 is a possible D gene (7 bases). Germline CDR1 is SGHRS and CDR2 is YFSETQ. CDR3 length: 14 amino acids. V shed 2 bases and J shed 6 bases, with 15 bases lying between them. Written as DNA, the CDR3 is TGCGCCAGCAGCTTAGGGGGCCTCGGGAGCGAGCAGTACTTC. Protein product: CASSLGGLGSEQYF.

This chain connects TRBV25-1 to TRBJ1-6; D gene ambiguous. The germline V and J ends were trimmed by 6 bases and 7 bases, with 13 bases remaining between them. CDR1 and CDR2 from the germline V gene are MGHDK and SYGVNS. CDR3 size: 14 residues. CDR3 protein: CASSPPRGNSPLHF. The CDR3 DNA sequence: TGTGCCAGCAGCCCCCCGAGAGGGAATTCACCCCTCCACTTT.

V and J are TRBV7-2 and TRBJ1-2; 11 nucleotides agree with TRBD1. Trimming at V came to 0 bases and at J to 4 bases, leaving 7 bases not matched to a gene. CDR3 size: 17 residues. CDR1 and CDR2 (germline): SGHTA, FQGNSA. Written as DNA, the CDR3 is TGTGCCAGCAGCTTAGCGTCCTCCGGGACAGGGGGCTATGGCTACACCTTC. Protein product: CASSLASSGTGGYGYTF.

A few counts support this clone. This sequence joins TRBV19 and TRBJ1-1, with unresolved D. V was pared by 4 bases and J by 1 base, with 10 bases between. The CDR3 has 14 amino acids. The germline CDR1 and CDR2 sequences are LNHDA and SQIVND (reference sequence). The DNA of the CDR3 is TGTGCCAGTAGTACCTCGGGGAGGAACACTGAAGCTTTCTTT. This encodes CASSTSGRNTEAFF.

The CDR3 coding sequence is TGTGCCAGTAGTATTAGGGACAGGGGGTACGAGCAGTACTTC. The encoded protein is CASSIRDRGYEQYF. The chain is built from TRBV19 and TRBJ2-7; 11 positions match TRBD1. This CDR3 is 14 amino acids long. Germline V gives CDR1 LNHDA, CDR2 SQIVND (reference sequence). The junction had 2 bases not matched to a gene; V was cut back by 3 bases and J by 4 bases. Looking up the rest from reference TRBV19 and TRBJ2-7 gives the full variable domain: DGGITQSPKYLFRKEGQNVTLSCEQNLNHDAMYWYRQDPGQGLRLIYYSQIVNDFQKGDIAEGYSVSREKKESFPLTVTSAQKNPTAFYLCASSIRDRGYEQYFGPGTRLTVT.

The rearrangement links TRBV2 to TRBJ2-1; unclear D gene. The germline V gene has CDR1 SNHLY and CDR2 FYNNEI. The CDR3 consists of 15 residues. V lost 1 base to trimming and J lost 2 bases, with 9 bases between them. The CDR3 sequence: CASSEERPTYNEQFF. The CDR3 coding sequence is TGTGCCAGCAGTGAAGAGAGGCCAACCTACAATGAGCAGTTCTTC.

This clone was seen only a few times. J is TRBJ2-5 and V is TRBV7-6; D ambiguous. The CDR3 is 13 residues long. In germline, CDR1 is SGHVS, CDR2 FNYEAQ. The germline V and J ends were trimmed by 1 base and 1 base, with 4 bases remaining between them. CDR3 residues: CASSLVLQETQYF. The DNA for the CDR3 is TGTGCCAGCAGCTTAGTCCTCCAAGAGACCCAGTACTTC.

V and J are TRBV4-3 and TRBJ2-6; D might be TRBD2 (5 bases). The germline V gene has CDR1 LGHNA and CDR2 YSLEER. The CDR3 contains 16 residues. V was cut by 1 base and J by 3 bases, with 10 bases left in between. The CDR3 DNA follows: TGCGCCAGCAGCCAAGTGAGGGTTTTTGGGGCCAACGTCCTGACTTTC. This codes for CASSQVRVFGANVLTF.